The source of this T cell receptor beta chain is a study of memory CD4+ T cells and cytomegalovirus serostatus. Trimming pared 0 bases from V and 1 base from J, leaving 19 bases between. CDR1 is SGHNT, CDR2 YENEEA, per germline. The CDR3 covers 19 residues. Single viable CD3+CD4+CD8-CD45RO+ cells were sorted as the memory CD4+ T cells. Authors' data handling: Out-of-frame sequences were removed, leaving around 2,000,000 distinct TCRbeta sequences. TCRdb's copy holds only in-frame clones and misses some; the assay was immunoSEQ multiplex PCR. V and J calls and clone size are as listed in that table; D and trimming were resolved from the DNA. The data show approximately 60,000 clones, about 81% seen once.

The specimen sequenced was memory CD4+ T cells from blood. The TCR sequence derives from an adult in good health and CMV-seronegative. The chain joins TRBV11-3 to TRBJ1-3; D is ambiguous. The CDR3 region has the DNA TGTGCCAGCAGCTTAGATCAGGCAATTCCCACCTCTTCTGGAAACACCATATATTTT. Protein sequence: CASSLDQAIPTSSGNTIYF.